The source of this TCR beta chain is a study of shared clonotypes between healthy human individuals. Profiling relied on immunoSEQ multiplex PCR, and the TCRdb table lists in-frame clones only, not all of them. The data hold 450,000 to 500,000 clones, with more than 75% observed a single time. This clone was picked up one time. The length of the CDR3 is 12 residues. Per the germline V gene, CDR1 is GTSNPN and CDR2 is SVGIG (reference sequence). The ends were cut back, 2 bases at V and 4 bases at J, with 5 bases in the middle. The source material was PBMCs. The chain couples TRBV30 to TRBJ2-2, with D hard to call. This TCR was recovered from a woman between 35 and 50 years old in good health. Some clones in this sample may be carry-over from other donors' samples. The CDR3 protein is CAWSTTTGELFF. The CDR3 nucleotides read TGTGCCTGGAGTACCACCACCGGGGAGCTGTTTTTT.